A selection of T cell receptor beta chains follows, all from one sample in a study of T cells after yellow fever vaccination. TCRdb called the 5' RACE reads again in MiXCR, with one record for every CDR3 protein. The sample carries 500,000 to 700,000 distinct CDR3 sequences, 15% to 20% recorded once. The sequenced sample was PBMCs, obtained 15 days after the yellow fever booster vaccination. These receptors were collected from a man aged 25 to 40 who received the YFV17D yellow fever vaccine. Both conserved end residues are part of each CDR3. The D gene is left open where the match is weak. Clone size, where shown, is once, few, many, or a class for clones that have expanded.

j_call clone_size d_call v_call cdr3_length cdr3_nt cdr3_aa
TRBJ2-1 many TRBD1 TRBV5-1 16 TGCGCCAGCAGCTTGGTACGGACAGGGCCCTACAATGAGCAGTTCTTC CASSLVRTGPYNEQFF
TRBJ1-1 - TRBD1 TRBV18 12 TGTGCCAGCTCACCGGGACAGGGAGAAGCTTTCTTT CASSPGQGEAFF
TRBJ2-7 few TRBD1 TRBV5-1 15 TGCGCCAGCAGCTCCCTGGGACAGGTCTCCTACGAGCAGTACTTC CASSSLGQVSYEQYF
TRBJ2-5 many - TRBV5-1 14 TGCGCCAGCAGCCTTGAGCGGCCCCAAGAGACCCAGTACTTC CASSLERPQETQYF
TRBJ2-1 - TRBD2 TRBV29-1 18 TGCAGCGTTGATGGGGAGGTCCGACTAGCGAGTACCTACAATGAGCAGTTCTTC CSVDGEVRLASTYNEQFF
TRBJ2-7 once TRBD2 TRBV19 17 TGTGCCAGTAGTGGAAGACTAGCGGGAGGACTTTCCTACGAGCAGTACTTC CASSGRLAGGLSYEQYF
TRBJ2-1 few - TRBV29-1 8 TGCAGCGTTGAAGGGGGGTTCTTC CSVEGGFF
TRBJ2-5 - - TRBV10-3 14 TGTGCCGCGAATGGATTCGGGTACCAAGAGACCCAGTACTTC CAANGFGYQETQYF
TRBJ2-1 - TRBD2 TRBV3-1 13 TGTGCCAGCACCCAAATTAGCGGGAATGAGCAGTTCTTC CASTQISGNEQFF
TRBJ2-4 few - TRBV20-1 14 TGCAGTGGCAAATTTGGGGGCGCCAAAAACATTCAGTACTTC CSGKFGGAKNIQYF
TRBJ2-3 few - TRBV6-2/TRBV6-3 16 TGTGCCAGCAGTCGTTTCGAGGGCGGGAGCACAGATACGCAGTATTTT CASSRFEGGSTDTQYF
TRBJ1-4 - TRBD1 TRBV20-1 13 TGCAGTGCTAGGACAGGGTTTCGTGAAAAACTGTTTTTT CSARTGFREKLFF
TRBJ2-7 - TRBD2 TRBV18 13 TGTGCCAGCTCATCCGGACTAGTTGGCGAGCAGTACTTC CASSSGLVGEQYF
TRBJ2-7 - TRBD2 TRBV7-9 13 TGTGCCAGTAAAATAGCGGGGCCCTACGAGCAGTACTTC CASKIAGPYEQYF
TRBJ1-3 - - TRBV12-3/TRBV12-4 14 TGTGCCAGCAGTTTGAAAGGGTTCGGAAACACCATATATTTT CASSLKGFGNTIYF
TRBJ2-7 - TRBD1 TRBV7-2 15 TGTGCCAGCAGCCCCCCCGCCGGGACAGCCTACGAGCAGTACTTC CASSPPAGTAYEQYF
TRBJ2-2 - - TRBV29-1 14 TGCAGCGTTGAACGTCAGGGGAACACCGGGGAGCTGTTTTTT CSVERQGNTGELFF
TRBJ2-1 few - TRBV27 13 TGTGCCAGCAGCCCCGCGACCTACAATGAGCAGTTCTTC CASSPATYNEQFF
TRBJ2-7 - TRBD2 TRBV7-2 15 TGTGCCAGCAGCTTTTCATCGGGGACGGGGGGCGAGCAGTACTTC CASSFSSGTGGEQYF
TRBJ2-7 - TRBD2 TRBV29-1 14 TGCAGCGTTAGTGGACTAGCGAATTCCTACGAGCAGTACTTC CSVSGLANSYEQYF
TRBJ1-1 few - TRBV28 13 TGTGCCAGCAGTTTACCTTCGGGGATTGAAGCTTTCTTT CASSLPSGIEAFF
TRBJ2-7 - - TRBV30 15 TGTGCCTGGAGTCCGCCGACCGGGACCTCCTACGAGCAGTACTTC CAWSPPTGTSYEQYF
TRBJ2-7 - TRBD2 TRBV7-2 16 TGTGCCAGCAGCTCACCCACGCGGGAGAAGTACTACGAGCAGTACTTC CASSSPTREKYYEQYF